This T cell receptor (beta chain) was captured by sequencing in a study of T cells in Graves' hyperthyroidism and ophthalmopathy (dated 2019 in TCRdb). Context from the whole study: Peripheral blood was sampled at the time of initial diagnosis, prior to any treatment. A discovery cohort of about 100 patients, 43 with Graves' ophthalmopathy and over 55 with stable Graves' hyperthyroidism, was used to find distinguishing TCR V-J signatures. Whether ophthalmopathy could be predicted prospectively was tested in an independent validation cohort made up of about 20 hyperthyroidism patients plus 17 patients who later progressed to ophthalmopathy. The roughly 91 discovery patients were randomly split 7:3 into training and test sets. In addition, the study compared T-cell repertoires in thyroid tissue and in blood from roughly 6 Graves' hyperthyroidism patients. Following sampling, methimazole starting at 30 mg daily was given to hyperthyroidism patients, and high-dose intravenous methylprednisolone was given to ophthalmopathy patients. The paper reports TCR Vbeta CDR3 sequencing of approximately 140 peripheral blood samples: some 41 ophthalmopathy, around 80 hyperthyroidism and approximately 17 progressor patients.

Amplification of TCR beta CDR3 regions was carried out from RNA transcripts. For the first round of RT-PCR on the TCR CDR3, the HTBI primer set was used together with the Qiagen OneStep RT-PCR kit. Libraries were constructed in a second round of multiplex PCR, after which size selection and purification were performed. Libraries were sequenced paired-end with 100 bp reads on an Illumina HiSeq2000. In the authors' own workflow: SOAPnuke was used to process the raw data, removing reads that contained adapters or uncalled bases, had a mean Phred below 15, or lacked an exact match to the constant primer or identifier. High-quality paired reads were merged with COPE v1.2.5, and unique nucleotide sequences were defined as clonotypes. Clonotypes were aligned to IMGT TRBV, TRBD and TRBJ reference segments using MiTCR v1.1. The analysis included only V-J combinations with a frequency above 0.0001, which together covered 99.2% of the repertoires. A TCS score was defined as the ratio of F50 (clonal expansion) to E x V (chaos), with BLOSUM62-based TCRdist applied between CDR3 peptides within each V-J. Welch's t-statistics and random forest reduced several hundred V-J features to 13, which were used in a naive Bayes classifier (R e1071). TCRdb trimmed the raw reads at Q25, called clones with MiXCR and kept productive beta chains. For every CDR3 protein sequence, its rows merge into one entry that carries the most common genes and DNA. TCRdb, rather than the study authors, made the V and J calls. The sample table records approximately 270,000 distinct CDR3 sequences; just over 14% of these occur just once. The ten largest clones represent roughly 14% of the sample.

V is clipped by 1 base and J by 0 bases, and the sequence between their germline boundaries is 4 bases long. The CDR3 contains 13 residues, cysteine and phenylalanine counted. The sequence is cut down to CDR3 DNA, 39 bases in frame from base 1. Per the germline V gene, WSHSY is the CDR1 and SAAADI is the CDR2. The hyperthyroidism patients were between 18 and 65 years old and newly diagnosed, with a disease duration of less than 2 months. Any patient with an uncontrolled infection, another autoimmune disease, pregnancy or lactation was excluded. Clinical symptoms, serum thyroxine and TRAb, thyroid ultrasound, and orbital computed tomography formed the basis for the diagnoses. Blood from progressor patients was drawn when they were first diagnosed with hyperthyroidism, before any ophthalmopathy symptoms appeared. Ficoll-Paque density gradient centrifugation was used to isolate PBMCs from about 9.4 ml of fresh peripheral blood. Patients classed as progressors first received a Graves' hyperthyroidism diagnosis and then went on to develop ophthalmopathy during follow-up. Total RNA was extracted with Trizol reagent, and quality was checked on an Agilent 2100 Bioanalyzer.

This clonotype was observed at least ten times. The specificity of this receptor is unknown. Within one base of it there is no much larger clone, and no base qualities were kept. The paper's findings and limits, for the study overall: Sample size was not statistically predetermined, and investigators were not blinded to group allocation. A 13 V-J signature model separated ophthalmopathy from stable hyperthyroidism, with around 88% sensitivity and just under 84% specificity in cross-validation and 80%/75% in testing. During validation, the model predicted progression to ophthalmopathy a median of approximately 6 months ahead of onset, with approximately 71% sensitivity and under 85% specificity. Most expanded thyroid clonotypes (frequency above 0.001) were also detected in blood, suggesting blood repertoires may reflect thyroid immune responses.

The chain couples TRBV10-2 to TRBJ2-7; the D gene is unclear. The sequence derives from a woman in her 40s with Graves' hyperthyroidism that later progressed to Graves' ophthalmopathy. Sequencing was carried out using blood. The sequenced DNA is TGCGCCAGCAGTGAGTACGGCTCCTACGAGCAGTACTTC. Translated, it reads CASSEYGSYEQYF.